One and the same sample provided the 14 T cell receptor beta chains below, sequenced in a study listed by TCRdb under 2016. To prepare the library, RT-PCR was applied. Sequencing used an Illumina MiSeq. TCRdb took the public reads, trimmed them with fastp at Q25, ran MiXCR for clone calling and kept in-frame beta chains. Each CDR3 protein gets just one entry, which takes the most common genes and DNA from the rows behind it. This sample gives 650,000 to 800,000 distinct CDR3 sequences in total; 11% to 15% of them show up just once. Jointly, the top ten make up 3.6% of the sample. Sequenced input: memory CD4+ T cells from blood. These receptors all stem from a female donor in good health, serving as a healthy control.

At least ten counts were recorded for this clonotype. The junction does not match germline at one end; this may be a read error. V usage is TRBV6-5 and J usage is TRBJ1-2; 8 bases agree with TRBD1. Germline V gene data show CDR1 as MNHEY and CDR2 as SVGAGI. The CDR3 spans 15 residues. CDR3 loop: CASSYSTTGTGSIAF. The CDR3 nucleotides read TGTGCCAGCAGTTACTCGACGACCGGGACAGGCAGTATCGCCTTC.

This clonotype showed up just a few times. The rearrangement links TRBV10-2 to TRBJ2-1; D perhaps matches TRBD2 (5 bases). The V and J ends lost 6 bases and 3 bases respectively, with 12 bases between them. This CDR3 is 14 amino acids long. CDR1 and CDR2 (germline): WSHSY, SAAADI. Here the CDR3 reads CASRSGIIYNEQFF. The CDR3 nucleotides read TGCGCCAGCAGGTCCGGGATTATCTACAATGAGCAGTTCTTC.

This clonotype was detected ten times or more. V usage is TRBV27 and J usage is TRBJ2-2; TRBD2 aligns across 7 bases. The CDR3 has 12 residues. In germline, CDR1 is MNHEY, CDR2 SMNVEV (reference sequence). Germline trimming cut 6 bases from V and 8 bases from J; bases unmatched to any gene: 3. CDR3 region: CASSREGGELFF. The CDR3 nucleotides are TGTGCCAGCAGCAGGGAGGGGGGGGAGCTGTTTTTT.

This clonotype has more than one count but fewer than ten. DNA of the CDR3: TGTGCCAGCAGCTTAGGGTTCGACGAGCAGTACTTC. Protein product: CASSLGFDEQYF. This chain links TRBV11-2 with TRBJ2-7; no definite D call. CDR1 is SGHAT and CDR2 is FQNNGV in the germline V gene. The CDR3 sequence is 12 residues long. Trimming took off 1 base at V and 5 bases at J, with 6 bases between the two ends. Variable domain in full (rest from reference TRBV11-2 and TRBJ2-7): EAGVAQSPRYKIIEKRQSVAFWCNPISGHATLYWYQQILGQGPKLLIQFQNNGVVDDSQLPKDRFSAERLKGVDSTLKIQPAKLEDSAVYLCASSLGFDEQYFGPGTRLTVT.

This clonotype has ten or more counts. V and J are TRBV29-1 and TRBJ2-4; no clear D gene. Trimming pared 4 bases from V and 1 base from J, leaving 8 bases between. The CDR3 has 13 residues. Germline assignment: CDR1 SQVTM and CDR2 ANQGSEA. Here the CDR3 reads CSVGPGAKNIQYF. The CDR3 region has the DNA TGCAGCGTTGGGCCCGGGGCCAAAAACATTCAGTACTTC.

Ten or more counts support this clonotype. This rearrangement joins TRBV6-1 to TRBJ2-7; 16 bases are a match to TRBD2. This CDR3 spans 18 amino acids. Germline V gene lookup returns CDR1 MNHNS and CDR2 SASEGT. V lost 5 bases to trimming and J lost 5 bases; unmatched junction nucleotides: 12. As DNA, the CDR3 is TGTGCCAGCAGTCCGGGACTAGCGGGAGGGCTAGGAGCAGACGAGCAGTACTTC. Translation gives CASSPGLAGGLGADEQYF.

The genes are TRBV27 and TRBJ2-2, with a weak D call TRBD1 (5 bases). Germline CDR1 MNHEY, CDR2 SMNVEV (reference sequence). Trimming shortened V by 9 bases and J by 3 bases, and 20 bases separated the two germline ends. The CDR3 totals 16 residues. CDR3 in amino acids: CASYSVWGRYTGELFF. CDR3 coding DNA: TGTGCCAGTTATAGTGTCTGGGGCAGATACACCGGGGAGCTGTTTTTT.

Only a few counts were recorded for this clonotype. V gene TRBV20-1 combines with J gene TRBJ2-7; D remains ambiguous. Trimming removed 0 bases at V and 1 base at J, with 13 bases between. CDR1 and CDR2 from the germline V gene are DFQATT and SNEGSKA (reference sequence). This CDR3 is built from 15 residues. CDR3 sequence reads: CSARDSGGFSYEQYF. For the CDR3, the DNA is TGCAGTGCTAGAGATTCCGGCGGTTTTTCCTACGAGCAGTACTTC.

This clonotype appeared a few times. This chain connects TRBV20-1 to TRBJ1-2; a possible D gene is TRBD1 (5 bases). The CDR3 length is 13 residues. With 3 bases removed from V and 3 bases from J, the gap between germline ends came to 11 bases. CDR1 is DFQATT, CDR2 SNEGSKA, per germline (reference sequence). In nucleotides, the CDR3 is TGCAGTGCTAGGGCAGGGCGGGACTATGGCTACACCTTC. It is translated as CSARAGRDYGYTF.

This CDR3 reads CASSNQYDVAAGYTF. The CDR3 bases are TGTGCCAGCAGTAACCAATACGACGTTGCTGCTGGCTACACCTTC. The chain links TRBV6-6 to TRBJ1-2; D remains unclear. Germline V gene sequence: CDR1 MNHNY, CDR2 SVGAGI (reference sequence). Trimming took off 5 bases at V and 7 bases at J, with 20 bases between the two ends. The CDR3 consists of 15 residues.

The chain uses TRBV20-1 and TRBJ1-2; unclear D gene. The V end was cut by 6 bases, the J end by 3 bases, with 14 bases between. The CDR3 totals 13 residues. Germline V CDR1 and CDR2: DFQATT, SNEGSKA (reference sequence). CDR3 coding DNA: TGCAGTGCCCGCCGTGATCAAGACTATGGCTACACCTTC. It is translated as CSARRDQDYGYTF.

This clonotype occurred a few times. The V call is TRBV5-6, the J call TRBJ2-7, with D unresolved. CDR3 length: 13 amino acids. Germline lookup yields CDR1 SGHDT and CDR2 YYEEEE. Between the trimmed V and J ends, which lost 1 base and 7 bases, there was a span of 12 bases. The CDR3, as DNA: TGTGCCAGCAGCTTGAAGGGTATAGATGAGCAGTACTTC. It translates to CASSLKGIDEQYF.

This clonotype showed up just a few times. CDR3 residues: CASSLLLARESNEQFF. DNA of the CDR3: TGTGCCAGCAGTTTATTGCTAGCGAGAGAAAGCAATGAGCAGTTCTTC. The V and J genes are TRBV27 and TRBJ2-1; a weak D match, TRBD2 (6 bases). Trimming took off 1 base at V and 6 bases at J, with 16 bases between the two ends. The CDR3 sequence is 16 residues long. CDR1 and CDR2 from the germline V gene are MNHEY and SMNVEV (reference sequence).

J is TRBJ2-1 and V is TRBV6-6, with 10 positions matching TRBD1. The trim removed 5 bases at V and 5 bases at J, leaving 6 bases unmatched. This CDR3 spans 15 amino acids. Per germline, CDR1 MNHNY and CDR2 SVGAGI (reference sequence). CDR3 in DNA: TGTGCCAGCAGTGAACCGGGACAGGGGCACAATGAGCAGTTCTTC. As protein: CASSEPGQGHNEQFF.